This section outlines one TCR beta chain sequence together with its context. Antigen specificity is unknown. The sample is drawn from a study of shared clonotypes between healthy human individuals. Whole-study findings and limits: Clonotypes shared by all four sorted-subset donors had higher generation probabilities than non-shared clonotypes.

The germline gives CDR1 SGHTA, CDR2 FQGTGA. This CDR3 has 17 amino acids. V lost 0 bases to trimming and J lost 2 bases, with 16 bases between them. The table came from immunoSEQ multiplex PCR; TCRdb's copy has only in-frame clones and leaves some out. The repertoire holds about 2.3 million clones, with over 85% as singletons. Each donor was a Caucasian adult residing in Nashville, Tennessee. The genes are TRBV7-3 and TRBJ1-1; D uncertain. Sequenced: naive CD4+ T cells from PBMCs. Specified subset: CD45RA+ positively selected. The clonotype was recovered from a man aged 18 to 29 in good health. Some clones in this sample may be carry-over from other donors' samples. The CDR3 DNA reads TGTGCCAGCAGCTTAACCCCCCTTCAGGCCTTTAACACTGAAGCTTTCTTT. Translation gives CASSLTPLQAFNTEAFF.